One TCR beta chain is described in this entry. This specimen comes from a study of blood T cell repertoires in COVID-19. Study-level background: Samples representing acute and convalescent COVID-19 were sourced from the United States, Italy and Spain. The analysed material was cDNA or gDNA that came from T cells, B-cell-depleted T cells, or PBMCs.

All enrollees were about 18 to 89 years old and from about 24 US areas. Categorization into cohorts depended on clinical history that participants reported. The data were produced by immunoSEQ multiplex PCR, yet TCRdb's version contains in-frame clones alone and is incomplete. The sample has about 230,000 clones, about nine tenths seen once. The ends were cut back, 3 bases at V and 6 bases at J, with 15 bases in the middle. This CDR3 is built from 16 residues. The germline CDR1 and CDR2 sequences are MNHNS and SASEGT. The chain combines TRBV6-1 with TRBJ1-6; D may be TRBD1 (6 bases). The sample taken for sequencing was PBMCs or T cells enriched from blood (not recorded which). The TCR originated in a woman between 25 and 40 years old with acute COVID-19. CDR3 sequence (DNA): TGTGCCAGCAGTGAGGTCCTGGGACAAGGTAATTCACCCCTCCACTTT. Its protein product is CASSEVLGQGNSPLHF.